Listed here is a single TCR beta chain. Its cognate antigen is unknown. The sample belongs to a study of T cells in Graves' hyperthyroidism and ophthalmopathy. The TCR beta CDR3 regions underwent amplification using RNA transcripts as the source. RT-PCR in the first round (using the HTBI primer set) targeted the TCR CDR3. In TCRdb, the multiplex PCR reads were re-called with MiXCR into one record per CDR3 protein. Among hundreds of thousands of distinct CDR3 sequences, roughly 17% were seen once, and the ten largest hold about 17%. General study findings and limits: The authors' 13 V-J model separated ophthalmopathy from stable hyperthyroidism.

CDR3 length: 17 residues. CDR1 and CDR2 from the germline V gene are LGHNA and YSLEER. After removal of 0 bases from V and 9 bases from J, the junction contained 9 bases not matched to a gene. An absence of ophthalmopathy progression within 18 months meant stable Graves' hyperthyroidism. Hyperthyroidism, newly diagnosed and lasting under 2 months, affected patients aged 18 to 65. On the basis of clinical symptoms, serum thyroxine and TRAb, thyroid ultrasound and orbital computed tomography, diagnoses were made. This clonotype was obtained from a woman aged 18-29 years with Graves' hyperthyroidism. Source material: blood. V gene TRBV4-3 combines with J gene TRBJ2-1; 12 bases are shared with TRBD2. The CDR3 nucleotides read TGCGCCAGCAGCCAAGATCGGGCACTAGCGGGGGGCACTGAGCAGTTCTTC. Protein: CASSQDRALAGGTEQFF.